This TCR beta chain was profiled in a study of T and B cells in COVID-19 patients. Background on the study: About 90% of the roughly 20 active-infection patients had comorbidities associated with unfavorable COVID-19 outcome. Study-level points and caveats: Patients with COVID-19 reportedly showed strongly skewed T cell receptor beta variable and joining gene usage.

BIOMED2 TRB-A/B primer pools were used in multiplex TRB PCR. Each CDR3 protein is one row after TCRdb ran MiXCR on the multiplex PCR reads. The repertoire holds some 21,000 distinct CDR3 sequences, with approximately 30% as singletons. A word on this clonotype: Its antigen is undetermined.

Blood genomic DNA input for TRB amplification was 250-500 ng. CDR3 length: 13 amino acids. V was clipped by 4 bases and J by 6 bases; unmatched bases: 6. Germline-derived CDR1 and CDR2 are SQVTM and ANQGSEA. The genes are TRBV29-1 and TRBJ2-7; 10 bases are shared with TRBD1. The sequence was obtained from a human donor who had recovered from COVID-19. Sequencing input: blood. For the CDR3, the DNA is TGCAGCGTTGCCGGGACAGGGGAGGGCGAGCAGTACTTC. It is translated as CSVAGTGEGEQYF.